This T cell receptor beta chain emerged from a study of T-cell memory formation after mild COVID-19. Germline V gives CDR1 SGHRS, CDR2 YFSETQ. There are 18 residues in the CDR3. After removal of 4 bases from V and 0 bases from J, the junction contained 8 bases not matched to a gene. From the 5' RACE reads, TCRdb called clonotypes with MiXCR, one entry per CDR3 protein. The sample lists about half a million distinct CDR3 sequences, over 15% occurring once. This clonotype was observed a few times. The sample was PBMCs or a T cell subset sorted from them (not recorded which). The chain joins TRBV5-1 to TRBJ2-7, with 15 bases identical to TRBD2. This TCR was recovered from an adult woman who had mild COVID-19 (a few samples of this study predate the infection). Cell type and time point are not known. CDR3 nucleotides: TGCGCCAGCAGCACTGGGACTAGCGGGGGGCCCCTCTCCTACGAGCAGTACTTC. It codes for CASSTGTSGGPLSYEQYF.